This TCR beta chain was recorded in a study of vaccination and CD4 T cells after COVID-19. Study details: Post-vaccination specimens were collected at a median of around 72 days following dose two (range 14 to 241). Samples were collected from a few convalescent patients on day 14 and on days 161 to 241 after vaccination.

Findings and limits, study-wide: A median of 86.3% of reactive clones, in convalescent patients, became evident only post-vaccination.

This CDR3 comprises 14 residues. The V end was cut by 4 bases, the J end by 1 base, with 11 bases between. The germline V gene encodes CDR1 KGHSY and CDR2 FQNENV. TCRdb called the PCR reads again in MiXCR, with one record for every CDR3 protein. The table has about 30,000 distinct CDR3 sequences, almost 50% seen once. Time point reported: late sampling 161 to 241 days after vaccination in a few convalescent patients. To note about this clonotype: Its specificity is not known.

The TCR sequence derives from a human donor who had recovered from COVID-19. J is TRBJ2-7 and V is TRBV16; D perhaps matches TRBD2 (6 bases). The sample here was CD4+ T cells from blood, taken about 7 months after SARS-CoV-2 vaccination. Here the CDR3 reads CASSLNGRSYEQYF. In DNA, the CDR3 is TGTGCCAGCAGCCTGAACGGGAGATCCTACGAGCAGTACTTC.